This T cell receptor (beta chain) was retrieved from a study of long-term antiretroviral therapy in people with HIV. Sequencing relied on immunoSEQ assay v3.0, run at survey level. Assay used: immunoSEQ multiplex PCR; TCRdb lists only in-frame clones, some missing. Of about 25,000 clones in the sample, roughly 83% were seen once. Per donor, a minimum of one pre-ART and a minimum of two post-ART PBMC samples were available. CDR1 and CDR2 from the germline V gene are SGHRS and YFSETQ. The CDR3 runs to 14 residues. With 4 bases removed from V and 1 base from J, the gap between germline ends came to 12 bases.

The sample in question was unsorted PBMCs, obtained around 4.1 years after starting antiretroviral therapy. This sequence joins TRBV5-1 and TRBJ2-7; D uncertain. The sequence was obtained from a young man with HIV. CDR3 in DNA: TGCGCCAGCAGCCTTGAGATCCTTTCCTACGAGCAGTACTTC. Residues: CASSLEILSYEQYF.